The sequence of this T cell receptor (beta chain) was determined in a study of blood T cell repertoires in COVID-19. The CDR3 is 14 residues long. Germline V gives CDR1 SEHNR, CDR2 FQNEAQ (reference sequence). Trimming left V 5 bases short and J 6 bases short, with 11 bases between. Cohort 3 donors were reported recovered after two negative PCRs, clearance, or symptom resolution. Clones were sequenced by immunoSEQ multiplex PCR, and TCRdb holds only the in-frame ones, with some missing. The data hold about 150,000 clones, with approximately 88% observed a single time. The receptor was derived from a woman between 45 and 60 years old who had recovered from COVID-19. The chain links TRBV7-9 to TRBJ1-6; D is unclear. Sample: PBMCs or T cells enriched from blood (not recorded which). Written as DNA, the CDR3 is TGTGCCAGCAGCAGACACGGCCTTAATTCACCCCTCCACTTT. Amino acid sequence: CASSRHGLNSPLHF.